The sequence of this T cell receptor beta chain was determined in a study of T cell responses to AZD1222 COVID-19 vaccine. Assay: immunoSEQ multiplex PCR; the TCRdb copy retains only in-frame clones and omits some. The data contain over 120,000 clones, approximately 94% of them singletons. Germline values: CDR1 SGHNT, CDR2 YENEEA. The CDR3 contains 14 residues. Trimming left V 0 bases short and J 2 bases short, with 7 bases between. The source was peripheral blood, collected on day 0 of AZD1222 vaccination. This clonotype was sampled from an adult in good health. The chain employs TRBV11-3 and TRBJ1-2; D gene unclear. This CDR3 is CASSLDLGNYGYTF. The CDR3 coding sequence is TGTGCCAGCAGCTTAGATCTCGGAAACTATGGCTACACCTTC. Drawing the rest from reference TRBV11-3 and TRBJ1-2, the complete variable domain is EAGVVQSPRYKIIEKKQPVAFWCNPISGHNTLYWYLQNLGQGPELLIRYENEEAVDDSQLPKDRFSAERLKGVDSTLKIQPAELGDSAVYLCASSLDLGNYGYTFGSGTRLTVV.